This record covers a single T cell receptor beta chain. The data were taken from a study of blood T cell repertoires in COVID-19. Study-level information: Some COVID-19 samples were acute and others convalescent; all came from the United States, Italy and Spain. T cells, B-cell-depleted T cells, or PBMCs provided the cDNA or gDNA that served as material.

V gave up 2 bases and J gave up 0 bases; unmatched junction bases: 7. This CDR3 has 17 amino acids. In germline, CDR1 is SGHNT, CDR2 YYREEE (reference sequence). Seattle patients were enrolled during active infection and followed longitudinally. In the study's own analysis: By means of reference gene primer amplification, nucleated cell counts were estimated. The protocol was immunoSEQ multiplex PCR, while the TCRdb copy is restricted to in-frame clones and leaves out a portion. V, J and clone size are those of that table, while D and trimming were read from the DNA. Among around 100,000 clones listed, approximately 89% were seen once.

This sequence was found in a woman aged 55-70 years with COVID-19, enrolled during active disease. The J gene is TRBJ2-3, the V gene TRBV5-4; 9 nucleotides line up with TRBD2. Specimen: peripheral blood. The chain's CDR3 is CASSFLASGGSTDTQYF. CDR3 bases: TGTGCCAGCAGCTTTCTGGCCAGCGGGGGGAGCACAGATACGCAGTATTTT.